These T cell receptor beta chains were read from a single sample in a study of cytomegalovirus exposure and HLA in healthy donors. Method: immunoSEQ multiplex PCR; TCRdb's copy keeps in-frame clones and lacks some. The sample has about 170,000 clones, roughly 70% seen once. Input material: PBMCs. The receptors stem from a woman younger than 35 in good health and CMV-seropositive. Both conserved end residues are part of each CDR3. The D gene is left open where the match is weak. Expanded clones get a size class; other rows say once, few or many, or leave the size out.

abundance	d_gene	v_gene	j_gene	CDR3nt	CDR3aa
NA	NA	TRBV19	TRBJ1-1	TGTGCCAGTAGTACAGGGGTGAACACTGAAGCTTTCTTT	CASSTGVNTEAFF
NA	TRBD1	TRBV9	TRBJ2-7	TGTGCCAGCAGCCCACGGGACAGGCGCTACGAGCAGTACTTC	CASSPRDRRYEQYF
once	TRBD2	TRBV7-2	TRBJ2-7	TGTGCCAGCAGCTTCGACGTGACTAGCGGGGGACTACCGAGCTACGAGCAGTACTTC	CASSFDVTSGGLPSYEQYF
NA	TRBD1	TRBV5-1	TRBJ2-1	TGCGCCAGCAGCTTGGAGGGACAGGGGGAACGAAGGATCGACAATGAGCAGTTCTTC	CASSLEGQGERRIDNEQFF
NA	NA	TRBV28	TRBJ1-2	TGTGCCAGCAGTTTATTGGTGCCTAAGGAACTAACTAACTATGGCTACACCTTC	CASSLLVPKELTNYGYTF
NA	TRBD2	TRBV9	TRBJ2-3	TGTGCCAGCAGCGCCCGGACTAGCGGGGTATTCACAGATACGCAGTATTTT	CASSARTSGVFTDTQYF
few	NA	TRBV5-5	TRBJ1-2	TGTGCCAGCAGCTTGGCGTTCAGGGGTGGAGCGGGCTACACCTTC	CASSLAFRGGAGYTF
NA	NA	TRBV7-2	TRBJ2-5	TGTGCCAGCAGCTTATTCTCGAGAGAGACCCAGTACTTC	CASSLFSRETQYF
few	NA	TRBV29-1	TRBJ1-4	TGCAGCGTTGAAGATACTCTTGCAACTAATGAAAAACTGTTTTTT	CSVEDTLATNEKLFF
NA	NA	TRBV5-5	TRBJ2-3	TGTGCCAGCAGCTTGCTAATTGGGGCAGGGGGGACAGATACGCAGTATTTT	CASSLLIGAGGTDTQYF
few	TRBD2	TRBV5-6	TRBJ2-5	TGTGCCAGCAGACTATGGGGGGGACGGCAAGAGACCCAGTACTTC	CASRLWGGRQETQYF
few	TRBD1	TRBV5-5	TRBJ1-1	TGTGCCAGCAGCTTGGAAAGGACAGGGACGAACACTGAAGCTTTCTTT	CASSLERTGTNTEAFF
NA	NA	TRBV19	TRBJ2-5	TGTGCCAGTAGTATAAGCAGGGATCAAGAGACCCAGTACTTC	CASSISRDQETQYF
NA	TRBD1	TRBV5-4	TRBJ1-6	TGTGCCAGCAGCTTCAGGACAGGGGGCGCCGAGCCCCTCCACTTT	CASSFRTGGAEPLHF
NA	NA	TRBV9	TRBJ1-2	TGTGCCAGCAGCCCGGGGGTTGGGTATGGCTACACCTTC	CASSPGVGYGYTF
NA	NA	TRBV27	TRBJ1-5	TGTGCCAGCTCGGGGGGTAGCAATCAGCCCCAGCATTTT	CASSGGSNQPQHF
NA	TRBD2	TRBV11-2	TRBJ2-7	TGTGCCAGCAGCTTAGGACTAGCGGGGGCCCCCCACGAGCAGTACTTC	CASSLGLAGAPHEQYF
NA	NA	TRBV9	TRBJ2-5	TGTGCCAGCAGCGTAGGAGGGGCGGGGGCCGGGGAGACCCAGTACTTC	CASSVGGAGAGETQYF
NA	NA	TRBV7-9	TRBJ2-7	TGTGCCAGCAGCTATCGGGAATCTTACGAGCAGTACTTC	CASSYRESYEQYF
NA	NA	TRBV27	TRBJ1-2	TGTGCCAGCAGTTTCAGGCAGAACTATGGCTACACCTTC	CASSFRQNYGYTF
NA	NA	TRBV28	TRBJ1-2	TGTGCCAGCCAACAGATCTATGGCTACACCTTC	CASQQIYGYTF
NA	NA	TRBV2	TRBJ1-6	TGTGCCAGCAAAGACCCATGGGCTTCACCCCTCCACTTT	CASKDPWASPLHF
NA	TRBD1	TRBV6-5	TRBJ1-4	TGTGCCACCCGGGACAGGGTTGCAACTAATGAAAAACTGTTTTTT	CATRDRVATNEKLFF
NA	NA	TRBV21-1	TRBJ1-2	TGTGCCAGCAGCCCCGGGACAAGCTATGGCTACACCTTC	CASSPGTSYGYTF
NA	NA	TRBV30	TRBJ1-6	TGTGCCTCACAGGGATCTTATAATTCACCCCTCCACTTT	CASQGSYNSPLHF
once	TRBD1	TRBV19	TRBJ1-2	TGTGCCAGTACCAACCCCGACAGGGTCTCTGGCTACACCTTC	CASTNPDRVSGYTF
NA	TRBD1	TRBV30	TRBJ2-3	TGTGCCTCCACCCCACCGACAGGGAGCACAGATACGCAGTATTTT	CASTPPTGSTDTQYF
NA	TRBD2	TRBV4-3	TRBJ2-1	TGCGCCAGCAGCCAAGTTAAGGGGGCGGGGGGGCTACGATTGAAGAATGAGCAGTTCTTC	CASSQVKGAGGLRLKNEQFF
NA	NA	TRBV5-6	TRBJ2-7	TGTGCCAGCAGCCATGTCAGGGTTCACTCCTACGAGCAGTACTTC	CASSHVRVHSYEQYF
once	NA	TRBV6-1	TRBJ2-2	TGTGCCAGCAGTACCCCCGGACTCCGCGCCGGGGAGCTGTTTTTT	CASSTPGLRAGELFF
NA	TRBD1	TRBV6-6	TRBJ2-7	TGTGCCAGCAGTTACTGGGGACAGACCTACGAGCAGTACTTC	CASSYWGQTYEQYF
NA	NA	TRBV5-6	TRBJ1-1	TGTGCCAGCAGCTTGGTCCAGAAGAACACTGAAGCTTTCTTT	CASSLVQKNTEAFF
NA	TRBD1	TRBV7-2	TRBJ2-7	TGTGCCAGCAGTCGACAGGGTTACTCCTACGAGCAGTACTTC	CASSRQGYSYEQYF
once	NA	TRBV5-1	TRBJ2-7	TGCGCCAGCAGCTTGGGAGGGGTGCAGGGGTCCTACGAGCAGTACTTC	CASSLGGVQGSYEQYF
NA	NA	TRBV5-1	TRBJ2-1	TGCGCCAGCAGTGAGGGCGCGGGCTCCTACAATGAGCAGTTCTTC	CASSEGAGSYNEQFF
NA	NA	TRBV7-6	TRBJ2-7	TGTGCCAGCAGCTTTCAGGGGTTGGAGCAGTACTTC	CASSFQGLEQYF
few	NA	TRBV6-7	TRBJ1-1	TGTGCCAGCAGTTTCCTACCCCGGGACTTCTTTAACACTGAAGCTTTCTTT	CASSFLPRDFFNTEAFF
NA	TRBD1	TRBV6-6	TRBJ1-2	TGTGCCAGCAGGGTTACACAGGGGTTTAGCTATGGCTACACCTTC	CASRVTQGFSYGYTF
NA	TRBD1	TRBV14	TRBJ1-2	TGTGCCAGCAGCCACCTACTCACAGGGGGCGGCTACACCTTC	CASSHLLTGGGYTF
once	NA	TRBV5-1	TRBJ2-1	TGCGCCAGCAGGGTCGGGTCGGACAGCTACAATGAGCAGTTCTTC	CASRVGSDSYNEQFF
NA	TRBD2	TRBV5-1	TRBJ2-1	TGCGCCAGCAGCTTTAGCGGGGCAAGCTCCTACAATGAGCAGTTCTTC	CASSFSGASSYNEQFF
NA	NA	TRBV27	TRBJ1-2	TGTGCCAGCAGTTTGGGGGGGACGAAGGGCTATGGCTACACCTTC	CASSLGGTKGYGYTF
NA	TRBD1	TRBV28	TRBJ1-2	TGTGCCAGCAGTCAGGACAGGAGAGCTAACTATGGCTACACCTTC	CASSQDRRANYGYTF
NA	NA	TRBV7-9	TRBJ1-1	TGTGCCAGCAGCTTAGGCTCAGAAGAAGCTTTCTTT	CASSLGSEEAFF